Listed here is a single T cell receptor (beta chain). The data were obtained in a study of blood T cell repertoires in COVID-19. Study overall: Specimens from acute and convalescent COVID-19 originated in the United States, Italy and Spain. Nucleic acid was either cDNA or gDNA, and it came from T cells, B-cell-depleted T cells, or PBMCs.

Authors' methods: Cell counts per sample came from amplifying reference gene primers. Profiled with immunoSEQ multiplex PCR; TCRdb holds only in-frame clones, not every one. V, J and clone size reflect that table, while D and trimming were determined from the DNA. Of approximately 210,000 clones listed, around nine tenths are singletons. CDR3 length: 19 amino acids. CDR1 and CDR2 from the germline V gene are LNHDA and SQIVND (reference sequence). The V and J ends lost 1 base and 2 bases, in that order; junction bases with no gene match: 13. The sample taken for sequencing was peripheral blood. The V and J genes are TRBV19 and TRBJ1-3, with 8 nucleotides matching TRBD1. The TCR comes from a middle-aged woman with acute or convalescent COVID-19. The chain's CDR3 is CASSIVSRRGLKAGNTIYF. The CDR3 DNA reads TGTGCCAGTAGTATAGTATCCCGCAGGGGGCTGAAGGCTGGAAACACCATATATTTT.